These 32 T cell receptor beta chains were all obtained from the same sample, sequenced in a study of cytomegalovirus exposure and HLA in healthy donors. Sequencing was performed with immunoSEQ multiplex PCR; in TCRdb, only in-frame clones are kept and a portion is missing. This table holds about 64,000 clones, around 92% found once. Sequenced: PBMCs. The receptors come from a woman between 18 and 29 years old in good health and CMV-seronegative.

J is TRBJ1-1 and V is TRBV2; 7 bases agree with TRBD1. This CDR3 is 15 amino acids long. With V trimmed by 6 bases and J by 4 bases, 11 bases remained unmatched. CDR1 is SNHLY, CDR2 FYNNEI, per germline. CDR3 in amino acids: CASREPTGRSTEAFF. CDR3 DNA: TGTGCCAGCAGGGAACCGACAGGGAGGAGCACTGAAGCTTTCTTT.

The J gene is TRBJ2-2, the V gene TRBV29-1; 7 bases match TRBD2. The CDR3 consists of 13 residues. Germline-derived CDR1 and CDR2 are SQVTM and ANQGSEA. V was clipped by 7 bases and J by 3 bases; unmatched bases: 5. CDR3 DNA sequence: TGCAGCGGAATGGGAGGGGACACCGGGGAGCTGTTTTTT. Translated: CSGMGGDTGELFF.

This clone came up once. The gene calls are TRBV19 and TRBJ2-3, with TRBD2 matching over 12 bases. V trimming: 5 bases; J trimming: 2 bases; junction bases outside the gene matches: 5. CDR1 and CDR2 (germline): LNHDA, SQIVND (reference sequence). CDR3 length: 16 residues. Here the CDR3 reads CASSPRTSGVTDTQYF. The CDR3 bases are TGTGCCAGTAGTCCCAGGACTAGCGGGGTCACAGATACGCAGTATTTT.

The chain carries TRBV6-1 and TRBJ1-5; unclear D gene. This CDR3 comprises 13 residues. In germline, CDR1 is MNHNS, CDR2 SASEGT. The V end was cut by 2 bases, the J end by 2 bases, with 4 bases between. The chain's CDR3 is CASSERGNQPQHF. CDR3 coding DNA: TGTGCCAGCAGTGAACGGGGCAATCAGCCCCAGCATTTT.

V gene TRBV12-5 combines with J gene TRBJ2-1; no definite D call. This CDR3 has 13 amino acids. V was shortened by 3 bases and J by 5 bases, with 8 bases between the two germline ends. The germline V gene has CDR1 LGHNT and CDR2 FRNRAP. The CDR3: CASGFLRDNEQFF. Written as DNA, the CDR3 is TGTGCTAGTGGTTTTCTCCGGGACAATGAGCAGTTCTTC. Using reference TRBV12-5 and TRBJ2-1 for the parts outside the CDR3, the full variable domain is DARVTQTPRHKVTEMGQEVTMRCQPILGHNTVFWYRQTMMQGLELLAYFRNRAPLDDSGMPKDRFSAEMPDATLATLKIQPSEPRDSAVYFCASGFLRDNEQFFGPGTRLTVL.

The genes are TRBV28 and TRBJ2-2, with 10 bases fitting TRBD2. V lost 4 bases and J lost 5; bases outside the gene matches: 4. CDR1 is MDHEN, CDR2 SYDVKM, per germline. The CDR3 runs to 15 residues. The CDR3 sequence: CASSSSGGGTGELFF. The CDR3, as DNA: TGTGCCAGCAGTTCTAGCGGGGGAGGGACCGGGGAGCTGTTTTTT.

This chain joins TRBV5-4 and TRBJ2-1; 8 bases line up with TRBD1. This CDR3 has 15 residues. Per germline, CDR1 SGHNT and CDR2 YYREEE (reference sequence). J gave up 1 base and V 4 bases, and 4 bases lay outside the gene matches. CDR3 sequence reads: CASSVGTGSYNEQFF. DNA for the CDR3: TGTGCCAGCAGCGTAGGGACAGGATCCTACAATGAGCAGTTCTTC.

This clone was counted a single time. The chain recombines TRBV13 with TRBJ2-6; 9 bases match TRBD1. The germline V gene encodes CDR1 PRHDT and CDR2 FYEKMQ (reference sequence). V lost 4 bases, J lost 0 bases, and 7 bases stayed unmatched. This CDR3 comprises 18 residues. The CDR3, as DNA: TGTGCCAGCAGCTCAGGACAGGGGACCCACTCTGGGGCCAACGTCCTGACTTTC. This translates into CASSSGQGTHSGANVLTF. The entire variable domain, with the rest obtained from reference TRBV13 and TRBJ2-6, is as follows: AAGVIQSPRHLIKEKRETATLKCYPIPRHDTVYWYQQGPGQDPQFLISFYEKMQSDKGSIPDRFSAQQFSDYHSELNMSSLELGDSALYFCASSSGQGTHSGANVLTFGAGSRLTVL.

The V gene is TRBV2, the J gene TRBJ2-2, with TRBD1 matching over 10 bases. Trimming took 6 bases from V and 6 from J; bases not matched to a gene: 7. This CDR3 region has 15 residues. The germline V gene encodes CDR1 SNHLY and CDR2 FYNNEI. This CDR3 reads CASSSGTGAAGELFF. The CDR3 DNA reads TGTGCCAGCAGCTCCGGGACAGGGGCTGCCGGGGAGCTGTTTTTT.

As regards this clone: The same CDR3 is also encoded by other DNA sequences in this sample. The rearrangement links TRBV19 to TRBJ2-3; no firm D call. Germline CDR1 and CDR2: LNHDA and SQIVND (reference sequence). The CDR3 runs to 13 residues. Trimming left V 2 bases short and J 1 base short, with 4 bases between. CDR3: CASSIQGTDTQYF. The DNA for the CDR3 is TGTGCCAGTAGTATACAGGGCACAGATACGCAGTATTTT.

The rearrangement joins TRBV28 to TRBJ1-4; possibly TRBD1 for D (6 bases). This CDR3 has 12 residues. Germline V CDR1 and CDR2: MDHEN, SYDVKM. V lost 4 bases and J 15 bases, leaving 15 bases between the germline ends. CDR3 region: CASSSSQGKVFF. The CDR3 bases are TGTGCCAGCAGTTCCTCGCAGGGGAAGGTGTTTTTT.

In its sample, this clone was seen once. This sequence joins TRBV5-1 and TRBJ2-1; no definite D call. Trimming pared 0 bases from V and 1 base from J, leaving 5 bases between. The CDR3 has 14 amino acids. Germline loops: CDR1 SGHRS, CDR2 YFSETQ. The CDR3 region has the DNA TGCGCCAGCAGCTTGGCGGGTTCCTACAATGAGCAGTTCTTC. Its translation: CASSLAGSYNEQFF.

The CDR3 bases are TGTGCCTGGTGGTCGAATGGCCTCTCTGGAAACACCATATATTTT. This gives the protein CAWWSNGLSGNTIYF. This rearrangement joins TRBV30 to TRBJ1-3; D gene unclear. Trimming shortened V by 5 bases and J by 0 bases, and 14 bases separated the two germline ends. There are 15 residues in the CDR3. The germline CDR1 and CDR2 sequences are GTSNPN and SVGIG (reference sequence).

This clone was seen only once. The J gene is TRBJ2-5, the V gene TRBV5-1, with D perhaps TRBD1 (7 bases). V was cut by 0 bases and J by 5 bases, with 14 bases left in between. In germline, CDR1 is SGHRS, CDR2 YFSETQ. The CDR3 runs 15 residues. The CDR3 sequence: CASSLAQGGRETQYF. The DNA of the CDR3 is TGCGCCAGCAGCTTGGCCCAGGGGGGTCGGGAGACCCAGTACTTC. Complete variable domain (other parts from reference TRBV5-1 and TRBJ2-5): KAGVTQTPRYLIKTRGQQVTLSCSPISGHRSVSWYQQTPGQGLQFLFEYFSETQRNKGNFPGRFSGRQFSNSRSEMNVSTLELGDSALYLCASSLAQGGRETQYFGPGTRLLVL.

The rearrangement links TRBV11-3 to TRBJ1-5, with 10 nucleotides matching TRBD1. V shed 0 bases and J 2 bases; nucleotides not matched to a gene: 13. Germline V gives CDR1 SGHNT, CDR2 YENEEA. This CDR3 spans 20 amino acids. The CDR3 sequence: CASSLEDWGDRGWGNQPQHF. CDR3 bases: TGTGCCAGCAGCTTAGAAGATTGGGGGGACAGGGGATGGGGCAATCAGCCCCAGCATTTT.

In nucleotides, the CDR3 is TGCAGCGTTAGCCGGGGAAATGATAATTCACCCCTCCACTTT. It codes for CSVSRGNDNSPLHF. The rearrangement joins TRBV29-1 to TRBJ1-6; no definite D call. This CDR3 is built from 14 residues. Germline V gives CDR1 SQVTM, CDR2 ANQGSEA. The V and J ends lost 5 bases and 5 bases respectively, with 13 bases between them.

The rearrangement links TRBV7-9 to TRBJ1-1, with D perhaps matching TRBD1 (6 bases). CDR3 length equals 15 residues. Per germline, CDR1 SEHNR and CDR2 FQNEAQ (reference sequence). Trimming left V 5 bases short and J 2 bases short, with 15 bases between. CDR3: CASSALRGANTEAFF. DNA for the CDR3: TGTGCCAGCAGCGCCCTTCGGGGGGCAAACACTGAAGCTTTCTTT.

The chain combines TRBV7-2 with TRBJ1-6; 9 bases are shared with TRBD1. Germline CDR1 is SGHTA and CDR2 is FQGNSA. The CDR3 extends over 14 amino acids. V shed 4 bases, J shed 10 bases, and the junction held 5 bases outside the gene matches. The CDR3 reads CASSSDRGWSPLHF. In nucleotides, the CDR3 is TGTGCCAGCAGCTCCGACAGGGGGTGGTCACCCCTCCACTTT.

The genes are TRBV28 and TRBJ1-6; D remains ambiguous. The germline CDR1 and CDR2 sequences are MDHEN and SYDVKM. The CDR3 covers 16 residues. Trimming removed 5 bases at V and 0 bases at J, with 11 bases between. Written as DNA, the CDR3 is TGTGCCAGCAGTCCCCGGGGTAACTCCTATAATTCACCCCTCCACTTT. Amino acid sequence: CASSPRGNSYNSPLHF.

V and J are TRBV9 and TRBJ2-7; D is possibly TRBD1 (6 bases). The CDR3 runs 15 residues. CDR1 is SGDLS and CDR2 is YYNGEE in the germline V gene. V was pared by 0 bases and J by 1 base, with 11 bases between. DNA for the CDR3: TGTGCCAGCAGCGTAGGGGGCCAGGGGTCCTACGAGCAGTACTTC. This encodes CASSVGGQGSYEQYF.

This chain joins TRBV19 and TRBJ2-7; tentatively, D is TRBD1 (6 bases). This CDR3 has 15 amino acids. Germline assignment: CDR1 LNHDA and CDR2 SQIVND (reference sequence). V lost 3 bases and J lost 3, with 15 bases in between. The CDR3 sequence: CASSIQTGPFYEQYF. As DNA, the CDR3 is TGTGCCAGTAGTATCCAGACAGGACCCTTCTACGAGCAGTACTTC.

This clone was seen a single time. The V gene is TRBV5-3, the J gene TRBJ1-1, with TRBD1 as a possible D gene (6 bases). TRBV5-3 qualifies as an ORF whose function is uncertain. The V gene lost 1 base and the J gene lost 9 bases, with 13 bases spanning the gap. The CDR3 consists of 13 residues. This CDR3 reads CARSLFWGTKAFF. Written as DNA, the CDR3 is TGTGCCAGAAGCTTGTTTTGGGGGACAAAAGCTTTCTTT.

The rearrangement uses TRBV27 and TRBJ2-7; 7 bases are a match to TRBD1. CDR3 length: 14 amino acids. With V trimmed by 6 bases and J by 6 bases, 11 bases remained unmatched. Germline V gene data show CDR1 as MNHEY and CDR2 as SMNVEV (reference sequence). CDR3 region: CASRKQGRMGEQYF. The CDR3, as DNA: TGTGCCAGCAGAAAACAGGGGCGAATGGGCGAGCAGTACTTC.

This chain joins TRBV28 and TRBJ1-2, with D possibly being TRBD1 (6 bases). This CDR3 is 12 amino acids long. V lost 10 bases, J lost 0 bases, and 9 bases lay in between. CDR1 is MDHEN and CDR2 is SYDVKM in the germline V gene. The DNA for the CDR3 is TGTGCCACCGGGGACACTAACTATGGCTACACCTTC. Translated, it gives CATGDTNYGYTF.

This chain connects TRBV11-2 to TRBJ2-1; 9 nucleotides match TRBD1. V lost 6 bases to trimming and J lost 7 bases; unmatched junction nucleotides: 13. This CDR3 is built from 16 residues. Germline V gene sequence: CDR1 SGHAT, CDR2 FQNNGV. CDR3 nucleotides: TGTGCCAGCAGTCCAAACACAGGGGGCTCTAGGAATGAGCAGTTCTTC. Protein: CASSPNTGGSRNEQFF.

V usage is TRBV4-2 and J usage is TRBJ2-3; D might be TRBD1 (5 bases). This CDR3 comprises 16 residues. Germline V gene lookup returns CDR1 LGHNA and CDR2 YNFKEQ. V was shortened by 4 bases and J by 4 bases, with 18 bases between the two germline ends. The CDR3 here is CASSRSVQEGADTQYF. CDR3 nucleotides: TGTGCCAGCAGCCGATCGGTACAGGAAGGCGCAGATACGCAGTATTTT.

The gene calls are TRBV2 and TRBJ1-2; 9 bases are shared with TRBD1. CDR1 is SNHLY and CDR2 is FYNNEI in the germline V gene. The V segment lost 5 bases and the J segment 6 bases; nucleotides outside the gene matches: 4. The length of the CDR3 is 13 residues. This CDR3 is CASSLQGADGYTF. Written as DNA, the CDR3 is TGTGCCAGCAGTTTACAGGGGGCCGATGGCTACACCTTC.

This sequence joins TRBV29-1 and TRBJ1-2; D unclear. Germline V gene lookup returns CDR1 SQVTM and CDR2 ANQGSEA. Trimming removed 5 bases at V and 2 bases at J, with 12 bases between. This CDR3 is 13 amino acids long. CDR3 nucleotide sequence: TGCAGCGTTCAGCATACAGAGAACTATGGCTACACCTTC. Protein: CSVQHTENYGYTF.

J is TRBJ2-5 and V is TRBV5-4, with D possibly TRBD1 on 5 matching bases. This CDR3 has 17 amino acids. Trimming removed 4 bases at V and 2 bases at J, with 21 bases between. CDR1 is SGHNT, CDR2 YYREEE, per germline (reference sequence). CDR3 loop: CASSQGAVSRSQETQYF. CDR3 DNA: TGTGCCAGCAGCCAAGGGGCAGTTTCGAGATCACAAGAGACCCAGTACTTC. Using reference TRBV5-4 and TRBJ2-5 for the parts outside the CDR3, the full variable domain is ETGVTQSPTHLIKTRGQQVTLRCSSQSGHNTVSWYQQALGQGPQFIFQYYREEENGRGNFPPRFSGLQFPNYSSELNVNALELDDSALYLCASSQGAVSRSQETQYFGPGTRLLVL.

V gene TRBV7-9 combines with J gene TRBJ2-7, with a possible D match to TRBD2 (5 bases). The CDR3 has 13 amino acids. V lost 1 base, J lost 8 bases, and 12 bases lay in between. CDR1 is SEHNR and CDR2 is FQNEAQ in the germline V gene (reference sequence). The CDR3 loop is CASSLGSPGKQYF. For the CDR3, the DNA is TGTGCCAGCAGCTTAGGGTCCCCCGGGAAGCAGTACTTC.

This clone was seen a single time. In DNA form, the CDR3 reads TGTGCCAGCAGGAAGGGGGGGGCGCGCACAGATACGCAGTATTTT. Its translation is CASRKGGARTDTQYF. This chain uses TRBV6-1 with TRBJ2-3, with D perhaps matching TRBD2 (7 bases). V lost 6 bases to trimming and J lost 1 base, with 14 bases between them. The CDR3 loop spans 15 amino acids. Germline V gene data show CDR1 as MNHNS and CDR2 as SASEGT.

CDR3 DNA sequence: TGTGCCAGCAGTTTGGGGGGGCTCTACTCCTACGAGCAGTACTTC. It translates to CASSLGGLYSYEQYF. J is TRBJ2-7 and V is TRBV28; D may be TRBD2 (7 bases). Trimming cost V 3 bases and J 0 bases, with 12 bases left between them. CDR1 is MDHEN and CDR2 is SYDVKM in the germline V gene. CDR3 length: 15 amino acids.